This is a list of T cell receptor beta chains from one sample in a study of blood T cell repertoires in COVID-19. The data were produced by immunoSEQ multiplex PCR, yet TCRdb's version contains in-frame clones alone and is incomplete. The repertoire consists of over 80,000 clones, with 80% to 90% occurring once and the leading ten covering about 20%. The sample comprised peripheral blood. The receptor source for this set is a human donor in a cohort sampled during active COVID-19. Both conserved end residues are part of each CDR3. D genes are given only for firm matches. Clone size is stated in some rows and not others, as once, few, many or a class when expanded.

d_call j_call clone_size v_call cdr3_nt cdr3_aa
NA TRBJ1-4 NA TRBV5-1 TGCGCCAGCAGCCCGGAAGGGACACCATATAATGAAAAACTGTTTTTT CASSPEGTPYNEKLFF
NA TRBJ2-1 NA TRBV28 TGTGCCAGCAGTTTGGAGTACAATGAGCAGTTCTTC CASSLEYNEQFF
NA TRBJ2-5 NA TRBV11-2 TGTGCCAGCAGCTTAGGCGGGTTCCACCAAGAGACCCAGTACTTC CASSLGGFHQETQYF
NA TRBJ1-1 NA TRBV19 TGTGCCAGTAGTTACGGGGGGGGCGCGGATTTGAGCACTGAAGCTTTCTTT CASSYGGGADLSTEAFF
TRBD1 TRBJ2-4 NA TRBV6-4 TGTGCCAGCAGTGGAGGGACAGGGGGCATTCAGTACTTC CASSGGTGGIQYF
TRBD1 TRBJ2-1 NA TRBV18 TGTGCCAGCTCAACAAAAGCAGGACAGGGCAGCTCCTACAATGAGCAGTTCTTC CASSTKAGQGSSYNEQFF
NA TRBJ2-3 NA TRBV3-1/TRBV3-2 TGTGCCAGCAGTTCCAATACAGATACGCAGTATTTT CASSSNTDTQYF
TRBD1 TRBJ1-2 NA TRBV2 TGTGCCAGCAGACAGGGGATAGGGTATGGCTACACCTTC CASRQGIGYGYTF
NA TRBJ2-3 NA TRBV7-3 TGTGCCAGCAGCGGCAGCACAGATACGCAGTATTTT CASSGSTDTQYF
TRBD2 TRBJ2-7 NA TRBV7-9 TGTGCCAGCAGTGGGTCGGGACTACCCGTCTACGAGCAGTACTTC CASSGSGLPVYEQYF
TRBD1 TRBJ2-5 NA TRBV11-2 TGTGCCAGCAGCTTGGGGGGACAGGCTAGCACCCAGTACTTC CASSLGGQASTQYF
NA TRBJ2-7 once TRBV11-2 TGTGCCAGCAGCTTCGGGGTGGGTAGAGTCGAGCAGTACTTC CASSFGVGRVEQYF
TRBD1 TRBJ1-1 NA TRBV5-5 TGTGCCAGCAGCATGAGGGACAGTCACCGAACGGCTTTCTTT CASSMRDSHRTAFF
NA TRBJ1-1 NA TRBV9 TGTGCCAGCAGCTCCCCCGTTTTTGGGGGGTTAAACACTGAAGCTTTCTTT CASSSPVFGGLNTEAFF
TRBD2 TRBJ2-7 NA TRBV7-8 TGTGCCAGCAGCTTCGTTGGACTAGCGGGAGGAGCGAACGAGCAGTACTTC CASSFVGLAGGANEQYF
TRBD1 TRBJ1-4 NA TRBV9 TGTGCCAGCAGCGTCGGGACAGCAACTAATGAAAAACTGTTTTTT CASSVGTATNEKLFF